Here is one T cell receptor beta chain with its context. What this receptor recognizes is not known. The data are from a study of CXCR3-negative and CXCR3-positive naive CD8 T cells (dated by TCRdb to between 2018 and 2021). Regarding the complete study: In total, about 150 million TRB reads were obtained, corresponding to roughly 1.5 +/- 0.3 million reads per library. Diversity and physicochemical repertoire analyses were performed on about 12 donors pooled from two independent experiments. For the TRBV-TRBJ cluster analysis, the naive subsets came from roughly 5 donors, while the memory cells came from 3 donors. Here is what the overall study found, with its caveats: Comparably high repertoire diversity was found in both naive subsets, whereas much lower repertoire diversity was found in memory CD8+ T cells. Naive CXCR3-negative and CXCR3-positive cells from the same donor showed similar TRBV-TRBJ usage, whereas memory cells showed distinct patterns. Because CXCR3 expression was partially decreased after cryopreservation, freshly isolated PBMCs were used for most assays. TRB CDR3s from CXCR3-positive naive cells showed higher hydrophobicity (lower Kidera factor 4), lower energy, and higher strength and volume indices than CXCR3-negative naive cells. Because surface CD5, which is linked to self-reactivity in mice, was comparable between the naive subsets, TCR interaction strength was also inferred from TRB CDR3 physicochemical properties.

Each CD8+ T cell subset was flow-sorted in triplicate, and around 300,000 cells per subset were placed directly into RLT lysis buffer. To exclude memory contaminants, naive CD8+ T cells were stringently defined as CD45RO-CCR7+CD27+CD95-. Peripheral blood mononuclear cells were isolated from buffy coats by standard density gradient centrifugation. A FACSAria III was used to flow-sort naive CD8+ T cells into CXCR3-negative and CXCR3-positive populations. Total RNA was extracted from sorted cells with an RNeasy Mini Kit. TCRdb names NextSeq 550 as the instrument used. The Human TCR Profiling Kit (MiLaboratory) was used to prepare UMI-labeled 5' RACE TRB cDNA libraries. The full amount of extracted RNA was used for cDNA synthesis, and the full amount of resulting cDNA was used for PCR amplification. Libraries were prepared in parallel with an identical number of PCR cycles. In the paper's pipeline: MIGEC and MiXCR extracted about 50,000 +/- 10,000 unique UMI-labeled TRB cDNA molecules per library, requiring at least two reads per UMI. On average, about 40,000 +/- 10,000 functional in-frame TRB CDR3 nucleotide clonotypes lacking stop codons were found per library. After each sample was downsampled to 5000 UMI-labeled TRB molecules, VDJtools was used to calculate diversity metrics such as normalized Shannon-Wiener and Chao1. For the central five CDR3 residues, VDJtools calculated physicochemical properties weighted by clonotype size, namely interaction energy, strength, volume and Kidera factor 4. TCRdb reprocessed the reads and assigns one entry to each CDR3 protein sequence, leaving out DNA. For this entry, the V and J calls and clone size follow TCRdb and not the study's own pipeline. In this sample's table one finds under 50,000 distinct CDR3 sequences. The ten largest clones capture 2% to 3% of the sample.

CDR1 and CDR2 were assigned from the germline V gene as SQVTM and ANQGSEA. There are 14 amino acids in the CDR3, from cysteine to phenylalanine inclusive. The DNA is unrecorded. This TCR derives from a human donor in good health. Some clones in this sample may be carry-over from other donors' samples. Recombination joined TRBV29-1 with TRBJ2-1; TCRdb picks TRBD2, but there is no DNA to check that call. Material for sequencing was naive CXCR3- CD8+ T cells from blood. The sample's cell subset or site, from its label and the paper: CD45RO-CCR7+CD27+CD95- naive CD8+ T cells lacking CXCR3 (TNR3-). CDR3 region: CSVELAGGRDEQFF.